A selection of T cell receptor beta chains follows, all from one sample in a study of shared clonotypes between healthy human individuals. Only in-frame clones appear in the TCRdb table, and some are missing; sequencing was by immunoSEQ multiplex PCR. Of 400,000 to 550,000 clones in the sample, 79% were seen once. The source material was PBMCs. Receptors originate from a woman in her thirties or forties in good health. Some clones in this sample may be carry-over from other donors' samples. Each CDR3 is given with its conserved first and last residue. Fields, in order: V gene, clone size, D gene, J gene, CDR3 protein, CDR3 DNA. D genes are given only for firm matches. Rows give clone size only sometimes, using once, few, many, or a class for an expanded clone.

v_call: TRBV10-1
clone_size: NA
d_call: TRBD2
j_call: TRBJ2-5
cdr3_aa: CASSDGGEEQETQYF
cdr3_nt: TGCGCCAGCAGTGACGGGGGGGAAGAACAAGAGACCCAGTACTTC

v_call: TRBV7-9
clone_size: NA
d_call: TRBD1
j_call: TRBJ2-7
cdr3_aa: CASTHAIGTGPTEQYF
cdr3_nt: TGTGCCAGCACGCACGCCATCGGGACAGGGCCCACCGAGCAGTACTTC

v_call: TRBV7-2
clone_size: once
d_call: NA
j_call: TRBJ1-3
cdr3_aa: CASSERAGAAGNTIYF
cdr3_nt: TGTGCCAGCAGCGAGAGGGCGGGGGCCGCTGGAAACACCATATATTTT

v_call: TRBV7-2
clone_size: NA
d_call: NA
j_call: TRBJ1-2
cdr3_aa: CASSESPPGAREGYTF
cdr3_nt: TGTGCCAGCAGCGAAAGCCCCCCAGGGGCACGAGAAGGCTACACCTTC

v_call: TRBV30
clone_size: few
d_call: NA
j_call: TRBJ1-5
cdr3_aa: CAWSGGVGSDQPQHF
cdr3_nt: TGTGCCTGGAGCGGAGGGGTGGGCAGCGACCAGCCCCAGCATTTT

v_call: TRBV30
clone_size: many
d_call: NA
j_call: TRBJ1-2
cdr3_aa: CAWGPSRGYTF
cdr3_nt: TGTGCCTGGGGACCCTCCCGGGGCTACACCTTC

v_call: TRBV4-1
clone_size: NA
d_call: NA
j_call: TRBJ1-2
cdr3_aa: CASSQVYGGYGYTF
cdr3_nt: TGCGCCAGCAGCCAAGTATACGGGGGCTATGGCTACACCTTC

v_call: TRBV2
clone_size: many
d_call: NA
j_call: TRBJ2-7
cdr3_aa: CASSEVTEQYF
cdr3_nt: TGTGCCAGCAGTGAAGTGACCGAGCAGTACTTC

v_call: TRBV7-8
clone_size: NA
d_call: TRBD1
j_call: TRBJ2-7
cdr3_aa: CASSPAGTGAYEQYF
cdr3_nt: TGTGCCAGCAGCCCAGCCGGGACAGGGGCCTACGAGCAGTACTTC

v_call: TRBV7-9
clone_size: NA
d_call: NA
j_call: TRBJ2-1
cdr3_aa: CASSSNEQFF
cdr3_nt: TGTGCCAGCAGTAGCAATGAGCAGTTCTTC

v_call: TRBV19
clone_size: NA
d_call: TRBD2
j_call: TRBJ2-7
cdr3_aa: CASSTPGLAQTYEQYF
cdr3_nt: TGTGCCAGTAGTACGCCGGGACTAGCGCAAACCTACGAGCAGTACTTC

v_call: TRBV29-1
clone_size: NA
d_call: TRBD2
j_call: TRBJ2-7
cdr3_aa: CSGGEAGGAYEQYF
cdr3_nt: TGCAGCGGGGGCGAGGCGGGAGGTGCCTACGAGCAGTACTTC

v_call: TRBV6-4
clone_size: NA
d_call: NA
j_call: TRBJ1-2
cdr3_aa: CASSMTRGGGGYTF
cdr3_nt: TGTGCCAGCAGTATGACTAGAGGGGGTGGTGGCTACACCTTC

v_call: TRBV25-1
clone_size: NA
d_call: TRBD1
j_call: TRBJ2-1
cdr3_aa: CASQQGARDEQFF
cdr3_nt: TGTGCCAGTCAACAGGGGGCCAGGGATGAGCAGTTCTTC

v_call: TRBV7-9
clone_size: NA
d_call: TRBD2
j_call: TRBJ2-5
cdr3_aa: CASSLERSSGPRQETQYF
cdr3_nt: TGTGCCAGCAGCTTAGAACGGTCTAGCGGGCCTCGCCAAGAGACCCAGTACTTC

v_call: TRBV11-2
clone_size: NA
d_call: NA
j_call: TRBJ1-2
cdr3_aa: CASSRRQDGYTF
cdr3_nt: TGTGCCAGCAGCCGACGACAGGACGGCTACACCTTC

v_call: TRBV10-3
clone_size: few
d_call: TRBD1
j_call: TRBJ1-1
cdr3_aa: CAISATGALNTEAFF
cdr3_nt: TGTGCCATCAGTGCGACAGGGGCTCTGAACACTGAAGCTTTCTTT

v_call: TRBV7-3
clone_size: NA
d_call: NA
j_call: TRBJ2-1
cdr3_aa: CASSPSGLSYNEQFF
cdr3_nt: TGTGCCAGCAGCCCTTCTGGGCTATCCTACAATGAGCAGTTCTTC

v_call: TRBV11-2
clone_size: few
d_call: NA
j_call: TRBJ2-7
cdr3_aa: CASSKDRISYEQYF
cdr3_nt: TGTGCCAGCAGCAAGGACAGAATCTCCTACGAGCAGTACTTC

v_call: TRBV11-3
clone_size: NA
d_call: NA
j_call: TRBJ1-2
cdr3_aa: CASSATRGFGYTF
cdr3_nt: TGTGCCAGCAGCGCCACACGGGGATTCGGCTACACCTTC

v_call: TRBV28
clone_size: NA
d_call: NA
j_call: TRBJ2-5
cdr3_aa: CASTQSGWIAVMTQYF
cdr3_nt: TGTGCCAGCACCCAGAGTGGGTGGATTGCCGTAATGACCCAGTACTTC

v_call: TRBV27
clone_size: once
d_call: TRBD1
j_call: TRBJ2-7
cdr3_aa: CASRFGQASYEQYF
cdr3_nt: TGTGCCAGCAGATTCGGACAGGCCTCCTACGAGCAGTACTTC

v_call: TRBV19
clone_size: few
d_call: NA
j_call: TRBJ1-3
cdr3_aa: CASIQTAGNTIYF
cdr3_nt: TGTGCCAGTATCCAGACAGCCGGAAACACCATATATTTT

v_call: TRBV7-9
clone_size: NA
d_call: NA
j_call: TRBJ1-3
cdr3_aa: CASSFLDSGNTIYF
cdr3_nt: TGTGCCAGCAGCTTTTTAGACTCTGGAAACACCATATATTTT

v_call: TRBV7-2
clone_size: once
d_call: NA
j_call: TRBJ1-1
cdr3_aa: CASSPELGLQAFF
cdr3_nt: TGTGCCAGCAGCCCCGAGTTAGGCCTTCAAGCTTTCTTT

v_call: TRBV28
clone_size: NA
d_call: NA
j_call: TRBJ1-1
cdr3_aa: CASRRSFPNTEAFF
cdr3_nt: TGTGCCAGCAGGCGGAGCTTCCCGAACACTGAAGCTTTCTTT

v_call: TRBV19
clone_size: NA
d_call: NA
j_call: TRBJ2-3
cdr3_aa: CASRSTGGGTDTQYF
cdr3_nt: TGTGCCAGTAGATCAACAGGGGGGGGCACAGATACGCAGTATTTT

v_call: TRBV5-6
clone_size: few
d_call: NA
j_call: TRBJ1-3
cdr3_aa: CASSLVGNTIYF
cdr3_nt: TGTGCCAGCAGCTTGGTTGGAAACACCATATATTTT

v_call: TRBV7-2
clone_size: NA
d_call: TRBD2
j_call: TRBJ2-7
cdr3_aa: CASSAISVALAGNIYEQYF
cdr3_nt: TGTGCCAGCAGCGCGATCTCGGTGGCACTAGCGGGAAATATCTACGAGCAGTACTTC

v_call: TRBV18
clone_size: NA
d_call: NA
j_call: TRBJ1-1
cdr3_aa: CASSPPTRVKAFF
cdr3_nt: TGTGCCAGCTCACCACCGACGAGAGTTAAAGCTTTCTTT

v_call: TRBV5-1
clone_size: few
d_call: TRBD2
j_call: TRBJ2-1
cdr3_aa: CASSGTTSGDYNEQFF
cdr3_nt: TGCGCCAGCAGCGGAACTACTAGCGGAGATTACAATGAGCAGTTCTTC

v_call: TRBV27
clone_size: NA
d_call: NA
j_call: TRBJ1-2
cdr3_aa: CASSFLSPRDYGYTF
cdr3_nt: TGTGCCAGCAGTTTCCTATCCCCGAGGGACTATGGCTACACCTTC

v_call: TRBV19
clone_size: NA
d_call: TRBD1
j_call: TRBJ1-2
cdr3_aa: CASSPDRDGYGYTF
cdr3_nt: TGTGCCAGTAGTCCGGACAGGGATGGCTATGGCTACACCTTC

v_call: TRBV9
clone_size: NA
d_call: TRBD1
j_call: TRBJ2-5
cdr3_aa: CASSVTGTEQETQYF
cdr3_nt: TGTGCCAGCAGCGTAACGGGGACAGAGCAAGAGACCCAGTACTTC

v_call: TRBV5-1
clone_size: NA
d_call: TRBD1
j_call: TRBJ1-1
cdr3_aa: CASSLGDRGEAFF
cdr3_nt: TGCGCCAGCAGCTTGGGGGACAGGGGAGAAGCTTTCTTT